A selection of T cell receptor beta chains follows, all from one sample in a study of PD-L1 blockade in urothelial cancer. Sequencing used immunoSEQ multiplex PCR; TCRdb keeps in-frame clones, though not all of them. The data contain about 72,000 clones, 86% of them singletons. Sequencing was performed on PBMCs, taken around atezolizumab (anti-PD-L1) treatment. The receptors come from a man aged 55 to 69 with urothelial cancer. Both conserved end residues are trimmed from each CDR3. The order of the fields is V gene, J gene, CDR3 length, CDR3 protein.

TRBV30	TRBJ2-1	13	AWSKGLAVGNEQF
TRBV29-1	TRBJ2-5	11	SVQTGGQETQY
TRBV25-1	TRBJ1-2	14	ASSPSGQGYNYGYT
TRBV19	TRBJ2-3	11	ASSTQQETTQY
TRBV11-2	TRBJ1-1	11	ASNRDRVGEAF
TRBV18	TRBJ2-2	13	ASSPRTGRTGELF
TRBV6-1	TRBJ1-1	16	ASSAGLRQGGWNTEAF
TRBV9	TRBJ2-6	11	ASRTAGANVLT
TRBV21-1	TRBJ2-7	14	ASSKVRRGRPYEQY
TRBV5-1	TRBJ1-4	14	ASSSTPGQTNEKLF
TRBV5-4	TRBJ2-3	12	ASSWDRATDTQY
TRBV5-1	TRBJ2-7	13	ASRPSAGSSYEQY
TRBV7-2	TRBJ2-7	15	ASSPLGTGTATYEQY
TRBV6-6	TRBJ1-3	12	ASSYSGEGNTIY
TRBV7-3	TRBJ2-5	13	ASSLMRGGQETQY
TRBV9	TRBJ2-3	14	ASSVEASGYTDTQY
TRBV19	TRBJ1-1	11	ASSQGKNTEAF
TRBV7-8	TRBJ1-4	13	ASSRGQGNNEKLF
TRBV6-4	TRBJ1-1	12	ASSVGGVWTEAF
TRBV7-9	TRBJ1-4	11	ASSLGHSEKLF
TRBV6-6	TRBJ2-1	13	ASTRYEDRFDEQF
TRBV4-2	TRBJ1-1	13	ASSQREKMNTEAF
TRBV9	TRBJ2-7	13	ASSVATGQGYEQY